This is a list of T cell receptor beta chains from one sample in a study of Graves' ophthalmopathy and Graves' hyperthyroidism. TCRdb processed the multiplex PCR reads anew with MiXCR; each CDR3 protein has one entry. The sample contains 680,000 or so distinct CDR3 sequences, 22% of which appear only once. The sample consisted of peripheral blood. The receptors were sampled from a young woman with stable Graves' hyperthyroidism. Some clones in this sample may be carry-over from other donors' samples. CDR3s include the opening cysteine and the closing phenylalanine or tryptophan. A D gene is named only where the DNA matches it firmly. Clone size is shown for a subset of rows, as once, few, many or a class of expanded clone.

J: TRBJ1-2
D: .
V: TRBV29-1
size: many
DNA: TGCAGCTCGCAGGACAATGGCTACACCTTC
CDR3: CSSQDNGYTF

J: TRBJ2-7
D: TRBD2
V: TRBV7-9
size: few
DNA: TGTGCCAGCAGCTCTCCGGGACTAGCACCCTACGAGCAGTACTTC
CDR3: CASSSPGLAPYEQYF

J: TRBJ2-5
D: TRBD2
V: TRBV6-5
size: .
DNA: TGTGCCAGCGGGAGGGGTTGGGAGACCCAGTACTTC
CDR3: CASGRGWETQYF

J: TRBJ1-5
D: .
V: TRBV20-1
size: few
DNA: TGCAGTGCTAGAGGGGTAGGACAGCCCCAGCATTTT
CDR3: CSARGVGQPQHF

J: TRBJ1-1
D: .
V: TRBV12-3/TRBV12-4
size: many
DNA: TGTGCCAGCAGGCTACAACTGAACACTGAAGCTTTCTTT
CDR3: CASRLQLNTEAFF

J: TRBJ2-2
D: TRBD1
V: TRBV28
size: many
DNA: TGTGCCAGCAGCGGGACAGGCACCGGGGAGCTGTTTTTT
CDR3: CASSGTGTGELFF

J: TRBJ1-6
D: TRBD1
V: TRBV7-9
size: .
DNA: TGTGCCAGCAGCTCTCCGGGACAGGCTCGCTTT
CDR3: CASSSPGQARF

J: TRBJ2-7
D: .
V: TRBV19
size: .
DNA: TGTGCCAGTACCCCGGGAAGGGGACACTACGAGCAGTACTTC
CDR3: CASTPGRGHYEQYF

J: TRBJ2-7
D: .
V: TRBV28
size: many
DNA: TGTGCCAGCAGCCAACTTACGAGGCAGTACTTC
CDR3: CASSQLTRQYF

J: TRBJ2-7
D: TRBD1
V: TRBV7-9
size: few
DNA: TGTGCCAGCAGCCTGACAGGGGGGTCTGACGAGCAGTACTTC
CDR3: CASSLTGGSDEQYF

J: TRBJ2-5
D: TRBD2
V: TRBV2
size: many
DNA: TGTGCCAGCAGTGATAGGGCTAGCGGGGGGGCCCTGGCGACCCAGTACTTC
CDR3: CASSDRASGGALATQYF

J: TRBJ2-4
D: TRBD2
V: TRBV28
size: many
DNA: TGTGCCAGCAGCAAGGGTATGCAGACTAGCAGAGCCAAAAACATTCAGTACTTC
CDR3: CASSKGMQTSRAKNIQYF

J: TRBJ1-1
D: .
V: TRBV2
size: many
DNA: TGTGCCAGCAGTGATACGGGGGTCACTGAAGCTTTCTTT
CDR3: CASSDTGVTEAFF

J: TRBJ1-1
D: .
V: TRBV4-1
size: many
DNA: TGCGCCAGCAGCCAAGGGTTCCTGGGTATGAACACTGAAGCTTTCTTT
CDR3: CASSQGFLGMNTEAFF

J: TRBJ1-6
D: .
V: TRBV6-2/TRBV6-3
size: many
DNA: TGTGCCAGCGTCATGGACCCTACCTCACCCCTCCACTTT
CDR3: CASVMDPTSPLHF

J: TRBJ2-7
D: .
V: TRBV10-1
size: .
DNA: TGCGCCAGCAGTCCCAAGGGGTTCGACGAGCAGTACTTC
CDR3: CASSPKGFDEQYF

J: TRBJ2-7
D: .
V: TRBV6-2/TRBV6-3
size: many
DNA: TGTGCCAGCAGGGGGAATGGGGAGCAGTACTTC
CDR3: CASRGNGEQYF

J: TRBJ1-5
D: TRBD1
V: TRBV6-1
size: .
DNA: TGTGCCAGCAGTGAAGGACAGGGCGGTTCGTGGCCCCAGCATTTT
CDR3: CASSEGQGGSWPQHF

J: TRBJ1-2
D: .
V: TRBV6-5
size: many
DNA: TGTGCCAGCAGTCGGCAGGGCGGAATTATCTATGGCTACACCTTC
CDR3: CASSRQGGIIYGYTF

J: TRBJ2-2
D: .
V: TRBV7-2
size: .
DNA: TGTGCCAGCAGCGGCGTAAAGGGGAACACCGGGGAGCTGTTTTTT
CDR3: CASSGVKGNTGELFF

J: TRBJ1-1
D: .
V: TRBV3-1
size: many
DNA: TGTGCCAGCAGCCAAGACAGTTACACTGAAGCTTTCTTT
CDR3: CASSQDSYTEAFF

J: TRBJ2-4
D: .
V: TRBV7-9
size: few
DNA: TGTGCCAGCAGCCCATCGGAACTTATAAACATTCAGTACTTC
CDR3: CASSPSELINIQYF

J: TRBJ1-5
D: .
V: TRBV6-1
size: many
DNA: TGTGCCAGCAGCATCCAGGTGGTGGGCAATCAGCCCCAGCATTTT
CDR3: CASSIQVVGNQPQHF

J: TRBJ1-5
D: TRBD1
V: TRBV20-1
size: many
DNA: TGCAGTGCTAGACGCCTACAGGGGGCGGATCAGCCCCAGCATTTT
CDR3: CSARRLQGADQPQHF

J: TRBJ2-7
D: .
V: TRBV28
size: few
DNA: TGTGCCAGCAGTGGGGCATTGGAGGCCTACGAGCAGTACTTC
CDR3: CASSGALEAYEQYF

J: TRBJ1-6
D: .
V: TRBV6-1
size: many
DNA: TGTGCCAGCAGGCCCGTAGAGAGCTCCTATAATTCACCCCTCCACTTT
CDR3: CASRPVESSYNSPLHF